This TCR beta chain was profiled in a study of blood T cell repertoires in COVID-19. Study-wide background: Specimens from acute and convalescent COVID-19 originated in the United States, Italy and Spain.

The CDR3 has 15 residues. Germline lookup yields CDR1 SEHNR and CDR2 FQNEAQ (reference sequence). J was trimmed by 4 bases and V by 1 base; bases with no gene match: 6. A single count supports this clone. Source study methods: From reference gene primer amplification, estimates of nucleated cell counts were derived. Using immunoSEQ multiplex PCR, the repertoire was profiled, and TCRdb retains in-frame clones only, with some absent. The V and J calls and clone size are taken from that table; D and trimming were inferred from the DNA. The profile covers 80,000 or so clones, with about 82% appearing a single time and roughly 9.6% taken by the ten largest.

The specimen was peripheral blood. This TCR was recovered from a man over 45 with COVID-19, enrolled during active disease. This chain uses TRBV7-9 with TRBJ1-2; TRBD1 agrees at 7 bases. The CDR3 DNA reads TGTGCCAGCAGCTTAGAGACAGGGTTCACCTATGGCTACACCTTC. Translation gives CASSLETGFTYGYTF.